This entry lists 23 T cell receptor beta chains sequenced from one sample in a study of blood T cell repertoires in COVID-19. The assay was immunoSEQ multiplex PCR, and TCRdb's table has in-frame clones only and misses some. The data show approximately 50,000 clones, about 81% seen once. The sample comprised peripheral blood. These receptors were taken from a woman of 80 years or more with COVID-19, enrolled during active disease.

The chain recombines TRBV24-1 with TRBJ2-3; 11 nucleotides align to TRBD2. Germline lookup yields CDR1 KGHDR and CDR2 SFDVKD. The junction had 11 bases not matched to a gene; V was cut back by 1 base and J by 0 bases. This CDR3 is built from 20 residues. The CDR3 sequence: CATSDFRSPGLAVSTDTQYF. CDR3 DNA sequence: TGTGCCACCAGTGATTTCCGATCTCCGGGACTAGCGGTTAGCACAGATACGCAGTATTTT.

This clone was observed a few times. The chain carries TRBV5-1 and TRBJ2-7, with 11 bases lining up with TRBD2. Germline V gene sequence: CDR1 SGHRS, CDR2 YFSETQ. This CDR3 is 17 amino acids long. The trim removed 4 bases at V and 3 bases at J, leaving 12 bases unmatched. CDR3 amino acids: CASSHTSGSLTNYEQYF. The CDR3 region has the DNA TGCGCCAGCAGCCACACTAGCGGGAGTTTGACTAACTACGAGCAGTACTTC.

This clone was counted a few times. V gene TRBV7-9 combines with J gene TRBJ2-1; D not resolved. V was clipped by 5 bases and J by 0 bases, with 11 bases between them. The CDR3 is 15 residues long. Germline lookup yields CDR1 SEHNR and CDR2 FQNEAQ (reference sequence). The CDR3 bases are TGTGCCAGCAGCCCCCTGGTTAGCTCCTACAATGAGCAGTTCTTC. Amino acid sequence: CASSPLVSSYNEQFF.

The chain combines TRBV7-9 with TRBJ1-3; D is possibly TRBD1 (5 bases). The CDR3 loop spans 16 amino acids. Germline CDR1 and CDR2: SEHNR and FQNEAQ (reference sequence). With 1 base removed from V and 5 bases from J, the gap between germline ends came to 15 bases. The CDR3 bases are TGTGCCAGCAGCTTAGAAGGTCAGGGAGGGAGAAACACCATATATTTT. Its translation is CASSLEGQGGRNTIYF.

This chain joins TRBV7-2 and TRBJ1-4, with 7 bases matching TRBD1. Per germline, CDR1 SGHTA and CDR2 FQGNSA. V lost 5 bases, J lost 4 bases, and 7 bases stayed unmatched. This CDR3 has 15 residues. The CDR3 nucleotides read TGTGCCAGCAGCGGGGTAGGGACAGTTAATGAAAAACTGTTTTTT. Amino acids: CASSGVGTVNEKLFF.

This clone came up once. The CDR3 protein is CASSYPLAGDTQYF. CDR3 nucleotide sequence: TGTGCCAGCAGTTATCCCCTAGCGGGAGATACGCAGTATTTT. This chain connects TRBV6-5 to TRBJ2-3, with 8 bases matching TRBD2. The V gene end was trimmed by 3 bases and the J gene end by 5 bases; junction bases not matched to a gene: 4. The CDR3 is 14 amino acids. Germline V gene data show CDR1 as MNHEY and CDR2 as SVGAGI.

This clone was detected once. The V and J genes are TRBV7-9 and TRBJ2-1; 10 nucleotides agree with TRBD2. Losses at the gene ends were 5 bases for V and 1 base for J; bases not matched to a gene: 5. The CDR3 runs to 16 residues. Germline CDR1 SEHNR, CDR2 FQNEAQ (reference sequence). The CDR3 sequence: CASSVSGRASYNEQFF. The CDR3 nucleotides are TGTGCCAGCAGCGTAAGCGGGAGGGCATCCTACAATGAGCAGTTCTTC. Complete variable domain (other parts from reference TRBV7-9 and TRBJ2-1): DTGVSQNPRHKITKRGQNVTFRCDPISEHNRLYWYRQTLGQGPEFLTYFQNEAQLEKSRLLSDRFSAERPKGSFSTLEIQRTEQGDSAMYLCASSVSGRASYNEQFFGPGTRLTVL.

This clone occurred many times. Different DNA sequences within this sample yield the same CDR3. The rearrangement uses TRBV7-2 and TRBJ2-1; the match to TRBD2 covers 10 bases. This CDR3 comprises 14 residues. Germline-derived CDR1 and CDR2 are SGHTA and FQGNSA. J gave up 6 bases and V 5 bases, and 4 bases lay outside the gene matches. DNA of the CDR3: TGTGCCAGCAGCCCCGGACTAGCGGCCAATGAGCAGTTCTTC. It is translated as CASSPGLAANEQFF.

J is TRBJ1-1 and V is TRBV7-2; 8 nucleotides align to TRBD1. V was pared by 5 bases and J by 1 base, with 6 bases of the junction left unmatched. CDR1 and CDR2 (germline): SGHTA, FQGNSA. The CDR3 contains 15 residues. Here the CDR3 DNA reads TGTGCCAGCAGCCCCCGGACAGGGCCGAACACTGAAGCTTTCTTT. It is translated as CASSPRTGPNTEAFF. Filled out from reference TRBV7-2 and TRBJ1-1, the complete variable domain reads GAGVSQSPSNKVTEKGKDVELRCDPISGHTALYWYRQSLGQGLEFLIYFQGNSAPDKSGLPSDRFSAERTGGSVSTLTIQRTQQEDSAVYLCASSPRTGPNTEAFFGQGTRLTVV.

A single count supports this clone. The CDR3 sequence: CASRQVLSNQPQHF. CDR3 coding DNA: TGTGCCAGCAGACAGGTCCTTAGCAATCAGCCCCAGCATTTT. The rearrangement links TRBV2 to TRBJ1-5, with D possibly being TRBD1 (5 bases). Trimming stripped 6 bases from V and 0 bases from J, with 9 bases between. The CDR3 runs 14 residues. Germline loops: CDR1 SNHLY, CDR2 FYNNEI.

The rearrangement joins TRBV5-1 to TRBJ1-2; tentatively, D is TRBD1 (5 bases). Germline CDR1 reads SGHRS; CDR2 reads YFSETQ. V was cut by 4 bases and J by 8 bases, with 15 bases left in between. CDR3 size: 13 residues. The CDR3 DNA reads TGCGCCAGCAGCCCTGGAGGGGTTGAGGGCTACACCTTC. The encoded protein is CASSPGGVEGYTF.

This clone occurred once. The chain couples TRBV19 to TRBJ2-7; D not certain. Germline V gene sequence: CDR1 LNHDA, CDR2 SQIVND (reference sequence). The CDR3 extends over 13 amino acids. V was trimmed by 1 base and J by 3 bases, leaving 7 bases between them. The CDR3 coding sequence is TGTGCCAGTAGTATAGTTGGCGGCTACGAGCAGTACTTC. It encodes CASSIVGGYEQYF.

V usage is TRBV18 and J usage is TRBJ1-3; D is possibly TRBD1 (6 bases). V was clipped by 5 bases and J by 0 bases, with 11 bases between them. Germline CDR1 is KGHSH and CDR2 is LQKENI. This CDR3 spans 15 amino acids. The CDR3 is CASSEQGSSGNTIYF. CDR3 DNA: TGTGCCAGCTCAGAGCAGGGGAGCTCTGGAAACACCATATATTTT.

The chain carries TRBV19 and TRBJ1-6; D call uncertain. Trimming removed 5 bases from V and 5 bases from J, with 10 bases in between. In germline, CDR1 is LNHDA, CDR2 SQIVND (reference sequence). The CDR3 is 14 amino acids. CDR3 residues: CASSPGRDNSPLHF. In nucleotides, the CDR3 is TGTGCCAGTAGTCCCGGGAGGGATAATTCACCCCTCCACTTT.

To note about this clone: One end of the junction is discordant with germline, which a read error may explain. The J gene is TRBJ2-5, the V gene TRBV11-2; D perhaps matches TRBD1 (5 bases). Germline CDR1 SGHAT, CDR2 FQNNGV. The CDR3 extends over 11 amino acids. CDR3 nucleotide sequence: TGTGCCAGCAGCTTAGTAGGGGTTAAAGACTTC. Its translation: CASSLVGVKDF.

V and J are TRBV5-1 and TRBJ2-7; the D gene is possibly TRBD2 (6 bases). The CDR3 is 15 residues long. From germline, CDR1 is SGHRS and CDR2 YFSETQ. Deletions cut 2 bases from V and 5 bases from J, with 17 bases between. CDR3 DNA: TGCGCCAGCAGCTTTGGGGGACTCGATGTTGACGAGCAGTACTTC. Translation: CASSFGGLDVDEQYF.

The V call is TRBV9, the J call TRBJ1-1, with TRBD1 identical over 9 bases. V lost 3 bases to trimming and J lost 7 bases; unmatched junction nucleotides: 7. The germline gives CDR1 SGDLS, CDR2 YYNGEE. The length of the CDR3 is 14 residues. DNA for the CDR3: TGTGCCAGCAGCGACACAGGGGGCTTGGATGAAGCTTTCTTT. It is translated as CASSDTGGLDEAFF.

The J gene is TRBJ2-7, the V gene TRBV28, with 9 positions matching TRBD1. This CDR3 spans 13 amino acids. The V and J ends lost 7 bases and 3 bases, in that order; junction bases with no gene match: 4. Germline CDR1 MDHEN, CDR2 SYDVKM. In DNA, the CDR3 is TGTGCCAGCAAGGGACAGGGTGTCTACGAGCAGTACTTC. Its protein product is CASKGQGVYEQYF.

This clone was found a few times. The chain's CDR3 is CASSVGGGEFGYEQYF. The CDR3 DNA sequence: TGTGCCAGCAGCGTAGGGGGAGGGGAATTCGGCTACGAGCAGTACTTC. The chain has TRBV9 and TRBJ2-7, with 7 bases that match TRBD2. Germline values: CDR1 SGDLS, CDR2 YYNGEE. This CDR3 has 16 residues. V gave up 0 bases and J gave up 3 bases; unmatched junction bases: 9.

This clone was counted between two and nine times. The genes are TRBV28 and TRBJ2-7; TRBD2 aligns across 7 bases. CDR3 size: 15 residues. V lost 5 bases to trimming and J lost 4 bases; unmatched junction nucleotides: 11. Germline assignment: CDR1 MDHEN and CDR2 SYDVKM. For the CDR3, the DNA is TGTGCCAGCAGTCCACGGGGACTACTTGCTTACGAGCAGTACTTC. Residues: CASSPRGLLAYEQYF. Based on the CDR3 plus reference TRBV28 and TRBJ2-7, the full variable domain is DVKVTQSSRYLVKRTGEKVFLECVQDMDHENMFWYRQDPGLGLRLIYFSYDVKMKEKGDIPEGYSVSREKKERFSLILESASTNQTSMYLCASSPRGLLAYEQYFGPGTRLTVT.

The rearrangement links TRBV6-5 to TRBJ2-2; perhaps TRBD1 as D (6 bases). Looked up from germline, CDR1 is MNHEY and CDR2 is SVGAGI. The CDR3 has 15 residues. V gave up 5 bases and J gave up 2 bases, with 12 bases separating them. CDR3 DNA sequence: TGTGCCAGCAGTCCCGGACAGATCAACACCGGGGAGCTGTTTTTT. Translated: CASSPGQINTGELFF.

This clone appeared a few times. This CDR3 is CAISESSQPQHF. CDR3 in DNA: TGTGCCATCAGTGAGTCGAGCCAGCCCCAGCATTTT. The chain recombines TRBV10-3 with TRBJ1-5; D uncertain. The germline V gene encodes CDR1 ENHRY and CDR2 SYGVKD. V was trimmed by 0 bases and J by 7 bases, leaving 4 bases between them. The CDR3 is 12 residues long.

This rearrangement joins TRBV5-1 to TRBJ1-1, with 7 bases matching TRBD1. The CDR3 is 14 amino acids. Trimming at V came to 4 bases and at J to 4 bases, leaving 7 bases not matched to a gene. Per the germline V gene, CDR1 is SGHRS and CDR2 is YFSETQ. CDR3 bases: TGCGCCAGCAGCGTCCAGGGGGTGATCACTGAAGCTTTCTTT. This codes for CASSVQGVITEAFF.